One sample yielded the 27 T cell receptor beta chains listed below, sequenced in a study of cytomegalovirus exposure and HLA in healthy donors. Sequencing used immunoSEQ multiplex PCR; TCRdb keeps in-frame clones, though not all of them. The sample holds tens of thousands of clones, 85% seen once. The source material was PBMCs. Receptor source: a man aged 18 to 29 in good health and CMV-seropositive.

The chain uses TRBV11-2 and TRBJ2-5, with 8 bases matching TRBD1. Trimming removed 4 bases from V and 5 bases from J; junction bases left unmatched: 9. In germline, CDR1 is SGHAT, CDR2 FQNNGV. There are 15 residues in the CDR3. The CDR3 DNA sequence: TGTGCCAGCAGCTCCCGGACAGGGAGCGGGGAGACCCAGTACTTC. Translating it yields CASSSRTGSGETQYF.

A word on this clone: The sample carries other DNA sequences with the same CDR3. The rearrangement links TRBV30 to TRBJ1-5, with D unclear. With 3 bases removed from V and 4 bases from J, the gap between germline ends came to 7 bases. CDR3 size: 12 residues. The germline V gene encodes CDR1 GTSNPN and CDR2 SVGIG (reference sequence). The CDR3 loop is CAWSPGNQPQHF. CDR3 DNA: TGTGCCTGGAGCCCGGGGAATCAGCCCCAGCATTTT.

The chain joins TRBV5-1 to TRBJ2-5, with TRBD1 as a possible D gene (5 bases). This CDR3 has 15 amino acids. Trimming cost V 0 bases and J 1 base, with 10 bases left between them. Germline CDR1 SGHRS, CDR2 YFSETQ. The CDR3 is CASSLATASQETQYF. Here the CDR3 DNA reads TGCGCCAGCAGCTTGGCGACAGCTAGCCAAGAGACCCAGTACTTC.

This clone turned up a few times. The chain recombines TRBV19 with TRBJ1-2, with TRBD1 identical over 8 bases. The junction had 7 bases not matched to a gene; V was cut back by 7 bases and J by 3 bases. The CDR3 has 14 amino acids. CDR1 and CDR2 from the germline V gene are LNHDA and SQIVND (reference sequence). CDR3 DNA: TGTGCCAGTATCCGGACAGGGAAAGACTATGGCTACACCTTC. This translates into CASIRTGKDYGYTF.

The chain is built from TRBV29-1 and TRBJ1-4, with D tentatively TRBD1 (5 bases). The CDR3 is 13 residues long. Trimming removed 3 bases at V and 6 bases at J, with 11 bases between. Germline lookup yields CDR1 SQVTM and CDR2 ANQGSEA. The CDR3 sequence: CSVDDVGDEKLFF. As DNA, the CDR3 is TGCAGCGTTGATGATGTAGGGGATGAAAAACTGTTTTTT.

The V gene is TRBV4-1, the J gene TRBJ1-4, with 7 positions matching TRBD1. CDR1 MGHRA and CDR2 YSYEKL come from the germline V gene. With V trimmed by 7 bases and J by 6 bases, 8 bases remained unmatched. The CDR3 runs to 14 residues. This CDR3 is CASTQGGQDEKLFF. The CDR3 nucleotides are TGCGCCAGCACCCAGGGGGGGCAGGATGAAAAACTGTTTTTT.

This chain connects TRBV9 to TRBJ2-1; weak D call: TRBD2 (6 bases). CDR3 size: 15 residues. CDR1 SGDLS and CDR2 YYNGEE come from the germline V gene. V was clipped by 0 bases and J by 8 bases, with 15 bases between them. The CDR3 loop reads CASSVVPGGRDEQFF. The CDR3 nucleotides read TGTGCCAGCAGCGTAGTCCCCGGGGGACGGGATGAGCAGTTCTTC. The full variable domain, its missing parts supplied by reference TRBV9 and TRBJ2-1, is DSGVTQTPKHLITATGQRVTLRCSPRSGDLSVYWYQQSLDQGLQFLIQYYNGEERAKGNILERFSAQQFPDLHSELNLSSLELGDSALYFCASSVVPGGRDEQFFGPGTRLTVL.

V usage is TRBV28 and J usage is TRBJ1-1, with 7 bases that match TRBD1. The CDR3 has 12 residues. CDR1 and CDR2 (germline): MDHEN, SYDVKM. J was trimmed by 4 bases and V by 6 bases; bases with no gene match: 2. CDR3 residues: CASSPGGTEAFF. The CDR3 bases are TGTGCCAGCAGCCCAGGGGGCACTGAAGCTTTCTTT.

The chain joins TRBV5-4 to TRBJ1-2, with D perhaps matching TRBD1 (6 bases). CDR3 length: 16 amino acids. CDR1 is SGHNT and CDR2 is YYREEE in the germline V gene (reference sequence). The ends were cut back, 0 bases at V and 8 bases at J, with 20 bases in the middle. CDR3 residues: CASSLASMQPRGGYTF. DNA of the CDR3: TGTGCCAGCAGCTTGGCGTCGATGCAGCCTAGGGGGGGCTACACCTTC.

The chain links TRBV19 to TRBJ2-3; TRBD1 aligns across 10 bases. The CDR3 contains 17 residues. V lost 6 bases to trimming and J lost 8 bases; unmatched junction nucleotides: 17. The germline gives CDR1 LNHDA, CDR2 SQIVND (reference sequence). CDR3 sequence (DNA): TGTGCCAGTAGCCCCGGGGAGGGACAGGGGATGGGGGGTACGCAGTATTTT. Its translation: CASSPGEGQGMGGTQYF.

The V gene is TRBV5-6, the J gene TRBJ2-5, with TRBD2 matching over 9 bases. CDR3 length: 16 amino acids. J lost 4 bases, V lost 3 bases, and 10 bases had no gene match. The germline CDR1 and CDR2 sequences are SGHDT and YYEEEE. This CDR3 reads CASSSTTSGTAETQYF. CDR3 coding DNA: TGTGCCAGCAGCTCCACGACTAGCGGAACTGCAGAGACCCAGTACTTC.

This clone was seen at least ten times. V gene TRBV6-4 combines with J gene TRBJ2-2; perhaps TRBD2 as D (5 bases). Deletions cut 3 bases from V and 5 bases from J, with 10 bases between. Germline-derived CDR1 and CDR2 are MRHNA and SNTAGT. This CDR3 has 14 amino acids. In nucleotides, the CDR3 is TGTGCCAGCAGTGAGTTTGGGGAGACCGGGGAGCTGTTTTTT. Residues: CASSEFGETGELFF.

The rearrangement joins TRBV11-2 to TRBJ2-2, with D uncertain. V was pared by 0 bases and J by 2 bases, with 4 bases between. Looked up from germline, CDR1 is SGHAT and CDR2 is FQNNGV. The CDR3 contains 14 residues. The CDR3 sequence: CASSLDRNTGELFF. The CDR3 nucleotides are TGTGCCAGCAGCTTAGATCGTAACACCGGGGAGCTGTTTTTT.

The rearrangement joins TRBV9 to TRBJ1-2, with D uncertain. Per the germline V gene, CDR1 is SGDLS and CDR2 is YYNGEE. The CDR3 is 15 residues long. V dropped 2 bases and J dropped 3 bases, with 14 bases sitting between them. The CDR3 is CASSVGLSWDYGYTF. The CDR3 coding sequence is TGTGCCAGCAGCGTTGGACTTAGCTGGGACTATGGCTACACCTTC.

The chain carries TRBV14 and TRBJ1-2; D is undetermined. V lost 1 base and J lost 9, with 12 bases in between. Germline CDR1 and CDR2: SGHDN and FVKESK. CDR3 length: 13 amino acids. CDR3 nucleotides: TGTGCCAGCAGCCAAGTCTCGGCAGGCCGCTACACCTTC. Protein sequence: CASSQVSAGRYTF.

In DNA form, the CDR3 reads TGTGCCAGCAGCCCTAGAGTAGCGGGAGGAGCGGATGAGCAGTTCTTC. It yields the protein CASSPRVAGGADEQFF. V gene TRBV27 combines with J gene TRBJ2-1; 10 nucleotides line up with TRBD2. V was pared by 6 bases and J by 8 bases, with 13 bases of the junction left unmatched. The CDR3 covers 16 residues. Germline lookup yields CDR1 MNHEY and CDR2 SMNVEV (reference sequence).

The V gene is TRBV5-1, the J gene TRBJ2-7; 15 bases fit TRBD2. The germline V gene encodes CDR1 SGHRS and CDR2 YFSETQ. This CDR3 region has 20 residues. Unmatched junction bases numbered 17, after V lost 4 bases and J lost 3 bases. The CDR3 loop is CASSNITDWGLAGGYYEQYF. The CDR3 bases are TGCGCCAGCAGCAACATAACCGATTGGGGACTAGCGGGAGGATACTACGAGCAGTACTTC.

J is TRBJ1-4 and V is TRBV15, with D perhaps matching TRBD1 (6 bases). Germline V gives CDR1 LNHNV, CDR2 YYDKDF (reference sequence). Trimming stripped 5 bases from V and 7 bases from J, with 17 bases between. The CDR3 is 15 residues long. The CDR3 region is CATSSPLPGAEKLFF. The CDR3 coding sequence is TGTGCCACCAGCTCCCCTCTCCCAGGGGCTGAAAAACTGTTTTTT.

V gene TRBV7-3 combines with J gene TRBJ2-2; 9 nucleotides line up with TRBD2. J lost 6 bases, V lost 8 bases, and 7 bases had no gene match. Germline values: CDR1 SGHTA, CDR2 FQGTGA. The CDR3 covers 14 residues. The CDR3 sequence: CASSTSGLPGELFF. Written as DNA, the CDR3 is TGTGCCAGCTCGACTAGCGGTTTACCCGGGGAGCTGTTTTTT.

This clone was detected a few times. The genes are TRBV2 and TRBJ1-3; weak D call: TRBD1 (6 bases). V was clipped by 4 bases and J by 2 bases, with 6 bases between them. This CDR3 has 13 amino acids. Germline-derived CDR1 and CDR2 are SNHLY and FYNNEI. This CDR3 reads CASSAGAGNTIYF. In DNA, the CDR3 is TGTGCCAGCAGTGCAGGGGCTGGAAACACCATATATTTT.

CDR3 sequence (DNA): TGTGCCAGCAGTCTATTTACCCCGGGGACCGGGGAGCTGTTTTTT. Its protein is CASSLFTPGTGELFF. The chain carries TRBV6-6 and TRBJ2-2; D possibly corresponds to TRBD2 (5 bases). Per the germline V gene, CDR1 is MNHNY and CDR2 is SVGAGI (reference sequence). With 5 bases removed from V and 5 bases from J, the gap between germline ends came to 15 bases. The length of the CDR3 is 15 residues.

Turning to this clone: A junction end diverges from the germline sequence, so it may reflect a read error. Other DNA variants within this sample encode the same CDR3. The chain links TRBV30 to TRBJ1-2; no definite D call. The CDR3 has 13 residues. Germline values: CDR1 GTSNPN, CDR2 SVGIG (reference sequence). CDR3 in amino acids: CAWSVQDKYGYTF. The CDR3, as DNA: TGCGCCTGGAGTGTACAAGACAAGTATGGCTACACCTTC.

The gene calls are TRBV11-1 and TRBJ1-4; 8 bases align to TRBD1. The germline V gene encodes CDR1 SGHAT and CDR2 FQDESV (reference sequence). The CDR3 sequence is 16 residues long. V was clipped by 4 bases and J by 7 bases; unmatched bases: 11. The CDR3 DNA reads as TGTGCCAGCAGCTCGCACTCAGGGGGCGCAGGTGAAAAACTGTTTTTT. Protein: CASSSHSGGAGEKLFF.

The V call is TRBV6-1, the J call TRBJ2-7, with 7 bases identical to TRBD1. CDR1 is MNHNS, CDR2 SASEGT, per germline. The CDR3 sequence is 16 residues long. J lost 3 bases, V lost 4 bases, and 12 bases had no gene match. For the CDR3, the DNA is TGTGCCAGCAGTGTAGTCATGACAGGGTGCAACTACGAGCAGTACGTC. As protein: CASSVVMTGCNYEQYV.

This chain joins TRBV7-2 and TRBJ1-2, with 7 bases fitting TRBD1. The V and J ends lost 5 bases and 0 bases, in that order; junction bases with no gene match: 6. The length of the CDR3 is 15 residues. Per the germline V gene, CDR1 is SGHTA and CDR2 is FQGNSA. CDR3 loop: CASSRGQGANYGYTF. The DNA for the CDR3 is TGTGCCAGCAGCCGCGGGCAGGGGGCTAACTATGGCTACACCTTC.

The chain carries TRBV28 and TRBJ1-3, with D uncertain. This CDR3 is 15 amino acids long. Germline CDR1 and CDR2: MDHEN and SYDVKM. The ends were cut back, 1 base at V and 8 bases at J, with 15 bases in the middle. The CDR3 DNA follows: TGTGCCAGCAGTTTATTGGGCGTAATGGGAGACACCATATATTTT. Protein product: CASSLLGVMGDTIYF.

The CDR3 here is CASSLNFQETQYF. CDR3 nucleotides: TGCGCCAGCAGCTTGAACTTTCAAGAGACCCAGTACTTC. The chain has TRBV5-1 and TRBJ2-5; D not resolved. The CDR3 loop spans 13 amino acids. Looked up from germline, CDR1 is SGHRS and CDR2 is YFSETQ. Trimming removed 1 base from V and 2 bases from J, with 6 bases in between. The whole variable domain, filled in from reference TRBV5-1 and TRBJ2-5, reads KAGVTQTPRYLIKTRGQQVTLSCSPISGHRSVSWYQQTPGQGLQFLFEYFSETQRNKGNFPGRFSGRQFSNSRSEMNVSTLELGDSALYLCASSLNFQETQYFGPGTRLLVL.